This T cell receptor (beta chain) was identified in a study of cytomegalovirus exposure and HLA in healthy donors. Study details: In an earlier analysis, around 100 million unique TCR beta sequences were found from 150 million to 200 million T cells.

PCR amplification relied on 60 Vbeta primers (plus 13 Jbeta primers). The repertoire was sequenced with immunoSEQ multiplex PCR; TCRdb's copy has only in-frame clones and lacks some. The sample lists roughly 100,000 clones; roughly four fifths were seen once. This TCR derives from a male donor in good health and CMV-seropositive. The specimen sequenced was PBMCs.

The CDR3 bases are TGTGCCAGCAGAGGGACAGCACTTAATGAAAAACTGTTTTTT. Translating it yields CASRGTALNEKLFF. V usage is TRBV6-5 and J usage is TRBJ1-4, with 7 bases that match TRBD1. The CDR3 contains 14 residues. V was pared by 6 bases and J by 4 bases, with 5 bases of the junction left unmatched. Germline V gene sequence: CDR1 MNHEY, CDR2 SVGAGI.